This paragraph covers one T cell receptor beta chain sequence. Its antigen is not known. This entry belongs to a study of PD-1 blockade in classical Hodgkin lymphoma. Germline V gene data show CDR1 as GTSNPN and CDR2 as SVGIG (reference sequence). This CDR3 is built from 11 residues. V shed 6 bases and J 8 bases; nucleotides not matched to a gene: 2. Every patient relapsed after autologous stem cell transplantation, and brentuximab vedotin exposure varied. Clones were sequenced by immunoSEQ multiplex PCR, and TCRdb holds only the in-frame ones, with some missing. The sample shows 20,000 to 25,000 clones, 74% of them seen only once. Findings and caveats of the study: Nothing has yet pinned down what causes the repertoire differences, possibly disease activity or prior therapy.

This chain uses TRBV30 with TRBJ1-4, with 8 bases identical to TRBD1. The clonotype comes from a human donor with classical Hodgkin lymphoma. Specimen: peripheral blood mononuclear cells (PBMCs), collected at baseline. As DNA, the CDR3 is TGTGCCTGCAGGGGGCTGGAAAAACTGTTTTTT. It codes for CACRGLEKLFF.